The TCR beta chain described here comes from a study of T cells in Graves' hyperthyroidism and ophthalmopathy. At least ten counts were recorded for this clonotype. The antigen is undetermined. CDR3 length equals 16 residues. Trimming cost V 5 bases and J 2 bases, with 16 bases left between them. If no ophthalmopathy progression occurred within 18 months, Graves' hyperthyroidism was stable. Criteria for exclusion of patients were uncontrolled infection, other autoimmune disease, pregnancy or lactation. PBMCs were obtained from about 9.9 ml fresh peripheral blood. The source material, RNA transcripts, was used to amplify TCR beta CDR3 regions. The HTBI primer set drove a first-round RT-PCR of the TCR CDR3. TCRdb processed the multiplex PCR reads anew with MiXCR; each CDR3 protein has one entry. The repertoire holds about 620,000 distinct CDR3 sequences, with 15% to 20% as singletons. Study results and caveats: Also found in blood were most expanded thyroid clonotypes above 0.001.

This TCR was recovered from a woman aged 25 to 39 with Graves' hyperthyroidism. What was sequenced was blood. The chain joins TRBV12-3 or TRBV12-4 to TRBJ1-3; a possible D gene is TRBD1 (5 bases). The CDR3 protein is CASSRGDGTTGNTIYF. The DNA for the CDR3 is TGTGCCAGCAGTCGGGGGGACGGAACTACTGGAAACACCATATATTTT.